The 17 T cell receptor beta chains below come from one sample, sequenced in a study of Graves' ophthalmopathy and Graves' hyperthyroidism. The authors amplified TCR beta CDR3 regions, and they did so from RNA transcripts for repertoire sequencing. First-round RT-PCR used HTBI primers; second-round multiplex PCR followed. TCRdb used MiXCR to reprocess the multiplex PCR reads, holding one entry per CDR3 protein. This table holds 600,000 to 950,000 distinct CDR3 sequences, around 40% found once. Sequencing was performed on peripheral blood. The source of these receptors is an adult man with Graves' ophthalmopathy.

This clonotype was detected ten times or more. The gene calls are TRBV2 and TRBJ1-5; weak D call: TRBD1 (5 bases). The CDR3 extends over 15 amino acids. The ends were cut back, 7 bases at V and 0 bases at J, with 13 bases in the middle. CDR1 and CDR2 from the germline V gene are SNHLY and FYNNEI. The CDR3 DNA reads TGTGCCAGCACACGGGACGTAGGTAGCAATCAGCCCCAGCATTTT. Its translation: CASTRDVGSNQPQHF.

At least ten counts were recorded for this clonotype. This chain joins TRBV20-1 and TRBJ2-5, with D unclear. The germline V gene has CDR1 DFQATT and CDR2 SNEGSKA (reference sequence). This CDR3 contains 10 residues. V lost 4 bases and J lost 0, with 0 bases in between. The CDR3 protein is CSANQETQYF. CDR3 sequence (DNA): TGCAGTGCTAACCAAGAGACCCAGTACTTC.

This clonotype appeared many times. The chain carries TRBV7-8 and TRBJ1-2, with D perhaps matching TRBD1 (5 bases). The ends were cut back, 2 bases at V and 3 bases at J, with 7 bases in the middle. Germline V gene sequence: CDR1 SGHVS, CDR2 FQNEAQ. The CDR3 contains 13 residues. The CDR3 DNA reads TGTGCCAGCAGCTTACCGACAGACTATGGCTACACCTTC. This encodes CASSLPTDYGYTF.

CDR3 region: CASSPQALFSYEQYF. In DNA form, the CDR3 reads TGTGCCAGCAGCCCTCAGGCTCTTTTCTCCTACGAGCAGTACTTC. The chain uses TRBV11-2 and TRBJ2-7, with unresolved D. Trimming took off 5 bases at V and 0 bases at J, with 14 bases between the two ends. Per the germline V gene, CDR1 is SGHAT and CDR2 is FQNNGV. The CDR3 has 15 amino acids. Variable domain in full (rest from reference TRBV11-2 and TRBJ2-7): EAGVAQSPRYKIIEKRQSVAFWCNPISGHATLYWYQQILGQGPKLLIQFQNNGVVDDSQLPKDRFSAERLKGVDSTLKIQPAKLEDSAVYLCASSPQALFSYEQYFGPGTRLTVT.

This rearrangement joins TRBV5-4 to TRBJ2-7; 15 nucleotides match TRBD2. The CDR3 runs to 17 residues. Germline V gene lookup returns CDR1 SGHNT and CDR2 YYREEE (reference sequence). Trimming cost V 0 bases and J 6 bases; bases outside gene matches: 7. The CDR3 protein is CASSLVRTSGRASEQYF. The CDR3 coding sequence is TGTGCCAGCAGCTTGGTGAGGACTAGCGGGAGGGCCTCCGAGCAGTACTTC.

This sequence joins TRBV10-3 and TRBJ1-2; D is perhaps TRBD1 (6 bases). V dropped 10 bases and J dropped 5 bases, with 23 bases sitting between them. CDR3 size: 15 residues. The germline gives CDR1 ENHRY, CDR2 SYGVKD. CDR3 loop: CASSRGDILEYGYTF. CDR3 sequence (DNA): TGTGCCAGCAGCCGGGGGGACATTCTTGAGTATGGCTACACCTTC.

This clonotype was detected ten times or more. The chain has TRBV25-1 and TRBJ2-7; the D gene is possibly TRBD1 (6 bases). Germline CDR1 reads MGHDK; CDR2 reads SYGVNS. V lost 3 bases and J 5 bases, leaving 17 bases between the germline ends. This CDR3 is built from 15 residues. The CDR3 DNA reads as TGTGCCAGCAGTGACCCTCGACAGGCAACGAACGAGCAGTACTTC. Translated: CASSDPRQATNEQYF.

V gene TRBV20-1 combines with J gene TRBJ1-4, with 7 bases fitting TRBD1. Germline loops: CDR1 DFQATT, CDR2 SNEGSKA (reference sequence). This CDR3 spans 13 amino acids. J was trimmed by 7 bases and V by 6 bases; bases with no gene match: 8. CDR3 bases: TGCAGTGCGCAAAGACAGGGAGGTGAAAAACTGTTTTTT. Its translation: CSAQRQGGEKLFF.

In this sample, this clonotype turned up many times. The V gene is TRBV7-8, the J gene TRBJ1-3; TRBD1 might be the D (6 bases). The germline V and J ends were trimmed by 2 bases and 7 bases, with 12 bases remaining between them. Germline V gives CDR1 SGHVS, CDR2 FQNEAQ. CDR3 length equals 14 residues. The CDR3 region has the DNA TGTGCCAGCAGCTTAACAGGGACTTCCAACACCATATATTTT. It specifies CASSLTGTSNTIYF.

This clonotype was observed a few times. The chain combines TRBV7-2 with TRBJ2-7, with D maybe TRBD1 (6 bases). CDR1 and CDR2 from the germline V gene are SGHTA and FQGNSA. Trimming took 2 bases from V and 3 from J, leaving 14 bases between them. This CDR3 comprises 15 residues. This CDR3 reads CASSLKQGLDYEQYF. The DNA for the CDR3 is TGTGCCAGCAGCTTAAAGCAGGGGTTAGACTACGAGCAGTACTTC.

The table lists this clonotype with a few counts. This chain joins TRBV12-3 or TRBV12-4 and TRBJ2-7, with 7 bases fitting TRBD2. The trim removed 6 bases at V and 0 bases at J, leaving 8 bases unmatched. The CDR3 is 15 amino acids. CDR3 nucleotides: TGTGCCAGCAGAGACCTAGCGGTAAGCTCCTACGAGCAGTACTTC. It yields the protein CASRDLAVSSYEQYF.

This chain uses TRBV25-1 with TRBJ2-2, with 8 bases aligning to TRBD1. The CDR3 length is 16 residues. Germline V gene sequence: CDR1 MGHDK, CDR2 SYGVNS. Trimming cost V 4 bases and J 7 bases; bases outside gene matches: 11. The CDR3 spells CASSARPGQGLGELFF. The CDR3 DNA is TGTGCCAGCAGTGCTAGACCCGGACAGGGCCTCGGGGAGCTGTTTTTT.

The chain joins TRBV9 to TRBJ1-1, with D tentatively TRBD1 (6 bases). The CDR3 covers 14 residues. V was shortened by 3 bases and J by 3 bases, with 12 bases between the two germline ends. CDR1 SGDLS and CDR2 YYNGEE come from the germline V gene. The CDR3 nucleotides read TGTGCCAGCAGCGGGGGGGCCCTGGACACTGAAGCTTTCTTT. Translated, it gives CASSGGALDTEAFF.

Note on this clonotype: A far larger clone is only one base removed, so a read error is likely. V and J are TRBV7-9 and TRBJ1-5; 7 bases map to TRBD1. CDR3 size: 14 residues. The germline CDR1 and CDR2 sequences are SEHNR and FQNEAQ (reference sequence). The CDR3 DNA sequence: TGTGCCAGCAGCTTAGAAGGGGGCAATCAGCTCCAGCATTTT. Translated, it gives CASSLEGGNQLQHF.

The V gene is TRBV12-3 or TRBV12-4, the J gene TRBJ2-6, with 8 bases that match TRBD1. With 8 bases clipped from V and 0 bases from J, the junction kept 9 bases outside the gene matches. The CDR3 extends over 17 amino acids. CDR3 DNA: TGTGCCAGCGATACCGGGACAGGACCCTCTGGGGCCAACGTCCTGACTTTC. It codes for CASDTGTGPSGANVLTF.

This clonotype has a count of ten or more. In DNA, the CDR3 is TGCAGTGTGGACAGGGGTGGTGAAAAACTGTTTTTT. Its translation: CSVDRGGEKLFF. This rearrangement joins TRBV20-1 to TRBJ1-4, with TRBD1 matching over 9 bases. Looked up from germline, CDR1 is DFQATT and CDR2 is SNEGSKA (reference sequence). This CDR3 contains 12 residues. The J segment lost 7 bases and the V segment lost 7 bases, leaving 4 bases of the junction unmatched.

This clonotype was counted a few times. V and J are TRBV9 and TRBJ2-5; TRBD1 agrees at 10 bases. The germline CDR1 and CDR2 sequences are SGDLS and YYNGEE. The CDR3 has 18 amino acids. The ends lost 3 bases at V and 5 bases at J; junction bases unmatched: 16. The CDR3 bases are TGTGCCAGCAGCGCAGAAATTCCGGGACAGGGGTTTCCGGAGACCCAGTACTTC. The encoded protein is CASSAEIPGQGFPETQYF. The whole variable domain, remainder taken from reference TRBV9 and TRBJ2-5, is DSGVTQTPKHLITATGQRVTLRCSPRSGDLSVYWYQQSLDQGLQFLIQYYNGEERAKGNILERFSAQQFPDLHSELNLSSLELGDSALYFCASSAEIPGQGFPETQYFGPGTRLLVL.